This entry is about one T cell receptor beta chain. Its antigen is unidentified. Germline V CDR1 and CDR2: SNHLY, FYNNEI. The CDR3 runs to 16 residues. Carrying UMI labels, the TRB cDNA libraries were prepared through 5' RACE. Following a re-call of the 5' RACE reads, TCRdb has one entry per CDR3 protein and lacks DNA. This sample's table has roughly 110,000 distinct CDR3 sequences. The source of the sample is a study of CXCR3-negative and CXCR3-positive naive CD8 T cells. Study as a whole: A total of about 135 million TRB reads was generated, with about 1.5 +/- 0.3 million per library. Study conclusions and caveats: CXCR3-positive naive cells carried more hydrophobic TRB CDR3s than CXCR3-negative ones.

The sequencing sample was made of naive CXCR3+ CD8+ T cells from blood. Subset here: CD45RO-CCR7+CD27+CD95- naive CD8+ T cells expressing CXCR3 (TNR3+). The chain uses TRBV2 and TRBJ2-3; TCRdb returns TRBD2, unconfirmable since there is no DNA. This TCR derives from a human donor in good health. Some clones in this sample may be carry-over from other donors' samples. The chain's CDR3 is CASSARLAGVTDTQYF.